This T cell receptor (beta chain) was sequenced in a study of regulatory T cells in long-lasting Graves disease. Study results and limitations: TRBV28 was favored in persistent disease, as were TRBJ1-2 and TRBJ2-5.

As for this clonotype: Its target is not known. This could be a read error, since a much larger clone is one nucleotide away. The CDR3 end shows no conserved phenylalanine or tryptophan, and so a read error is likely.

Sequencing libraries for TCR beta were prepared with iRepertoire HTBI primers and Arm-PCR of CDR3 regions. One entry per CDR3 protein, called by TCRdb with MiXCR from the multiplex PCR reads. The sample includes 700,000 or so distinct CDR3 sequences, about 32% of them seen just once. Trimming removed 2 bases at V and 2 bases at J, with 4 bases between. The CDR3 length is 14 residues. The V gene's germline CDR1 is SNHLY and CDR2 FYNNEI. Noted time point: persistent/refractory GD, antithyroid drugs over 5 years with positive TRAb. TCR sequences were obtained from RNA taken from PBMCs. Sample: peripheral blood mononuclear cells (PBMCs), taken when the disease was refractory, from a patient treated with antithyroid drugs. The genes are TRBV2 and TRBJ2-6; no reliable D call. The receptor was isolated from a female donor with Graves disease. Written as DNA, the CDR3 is TGTGCCAGCAGTGAACAGACTGGGGCCAACGTCCTGACTTCC. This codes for CASSEQTGANVLTS.